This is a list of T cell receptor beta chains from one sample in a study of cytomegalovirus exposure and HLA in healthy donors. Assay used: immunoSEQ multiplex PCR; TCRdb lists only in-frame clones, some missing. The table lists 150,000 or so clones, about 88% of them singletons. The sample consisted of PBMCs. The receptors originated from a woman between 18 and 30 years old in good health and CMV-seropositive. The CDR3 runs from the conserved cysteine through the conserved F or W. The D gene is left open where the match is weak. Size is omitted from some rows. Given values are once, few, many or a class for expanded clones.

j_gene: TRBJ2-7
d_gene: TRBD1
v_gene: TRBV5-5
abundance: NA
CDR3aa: CASSLPPGQGSEQYF
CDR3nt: TGTGCCAGCAGCTTGCCCCCGGGACAGGGGAGCGAGCAGTACTTC

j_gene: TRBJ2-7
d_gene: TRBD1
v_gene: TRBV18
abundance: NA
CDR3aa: CASSSTGSNEQYF
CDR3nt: TGTGCCAGCTCCTCGACAGGGTCCAACGAGCAGTACTTC

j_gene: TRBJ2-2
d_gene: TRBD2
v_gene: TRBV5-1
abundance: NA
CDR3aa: CASSPRGLAGELFF
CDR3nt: TGCGCCAGCAGCCCACGGGGACTAGCCGGGGAGCTGTTTTTT

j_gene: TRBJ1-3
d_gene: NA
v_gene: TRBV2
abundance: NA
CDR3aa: CASTSDRLGGNTIYF
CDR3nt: TGTGCCAGCACCAGCGACAGGTTGGGGGGAAACACCATATATTTT

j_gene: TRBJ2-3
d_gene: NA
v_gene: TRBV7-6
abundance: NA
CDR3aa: CASSLASAAYTQYF
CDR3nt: TGTGCCAGCAGCTTAGCGTCGGCGGCGTATACGCAGTATTTT

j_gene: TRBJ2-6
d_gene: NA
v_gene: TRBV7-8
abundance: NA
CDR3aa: CASNLRVAKGIGANVLTF
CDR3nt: TGTGCCAGCAACCTCAGGGTAGCAAAAGGAATTGGGGCCAACGTCCTGACTTTC

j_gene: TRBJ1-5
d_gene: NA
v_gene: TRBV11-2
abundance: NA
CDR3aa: CASSPGLGRDSNQPQHF
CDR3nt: TGTGCCAGCAGCCCCGGTCTGGGGAGGGATAGCAATCAGCCCCAGCATTTT

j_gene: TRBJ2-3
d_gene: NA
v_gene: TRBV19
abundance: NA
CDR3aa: CASSTVVLGGTDTQYF
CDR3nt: TGTGCCAGTAGTACGGTAGTCCTGGGAGGCACAGATACGCAGTATTTT

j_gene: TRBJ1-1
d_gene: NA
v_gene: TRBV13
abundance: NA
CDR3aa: CASSPADGGEAFF
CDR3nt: TGTGCCAGCAGCCCCGCGGACGGAGGTGAAGCTTTCTTT

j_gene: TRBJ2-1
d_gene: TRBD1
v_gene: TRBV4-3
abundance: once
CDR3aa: CASSQGGPRTGSSSEQFF
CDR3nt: TGCGCCAGCAGCCAAGGTGGGCCCAGGACAGGGTCCAGCAGTGAGCAGTTCTTC

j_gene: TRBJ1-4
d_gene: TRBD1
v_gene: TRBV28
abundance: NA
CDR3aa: CASSSSGTGSNEKLFF
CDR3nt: TGTGCCAGCAGTTCTTCCGGGACAGGGTCTAATGAAAAACTGTTTTTT

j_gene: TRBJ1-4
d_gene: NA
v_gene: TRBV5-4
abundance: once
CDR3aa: CASSFSTMTGTNEKLFF
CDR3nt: TGTGCCAGCAGCTTTTCCACTATGACAGGAACTAATGAAAAACTGTTTTTT

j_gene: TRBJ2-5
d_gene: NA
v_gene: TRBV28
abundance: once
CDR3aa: CASSDRGASETQYF
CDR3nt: TGTGCCAGCAGTGATCGGGGGGCCTCAGAGACCCAGTACTTC

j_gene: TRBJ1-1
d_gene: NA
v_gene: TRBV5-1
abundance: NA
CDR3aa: CASSLGWGEATEAFF
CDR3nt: TGCGCCAGCAGCTTGGGGTGGGGGGAGGCCACTGAAGCTTTCTTT

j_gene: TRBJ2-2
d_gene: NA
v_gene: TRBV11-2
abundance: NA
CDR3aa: CASSKGHSNTGELFF
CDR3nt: TGTGCCAGCAGCAAGGGACACTCGAACACCGGGGAGCTGTTTTTT

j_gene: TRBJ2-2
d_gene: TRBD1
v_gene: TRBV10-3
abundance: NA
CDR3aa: CAISEDRANTGELFF
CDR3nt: TGTGCCATCAGTGAGGACAGGGCGAACACCGGGGAGCTGTTTTTT

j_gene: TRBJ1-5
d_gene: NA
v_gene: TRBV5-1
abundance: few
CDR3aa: CASSLAPGQYNQPQHF
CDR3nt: TGCGCCAGCAGCTTGGCGCCTGGACAGTACAATCAGCCCCAGCATTTT

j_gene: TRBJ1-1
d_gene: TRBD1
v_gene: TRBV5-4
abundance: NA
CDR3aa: CASSLVVGSGGFEAFF
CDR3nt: TGTGCCAGCAGCTTGGTGGTCGGTTCAGGGGGCTTTGAAGCTTTCTTT

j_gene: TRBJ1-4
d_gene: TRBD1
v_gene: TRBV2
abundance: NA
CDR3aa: CASSEYRDRGRGHEKLFF
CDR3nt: TGTGCCAGCAGTGAATACCGGGACAGGGGGCGCGGTCATGAAAAACTGTTTTTT

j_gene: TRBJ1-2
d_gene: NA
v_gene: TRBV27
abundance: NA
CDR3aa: CASSLLGGGYTF
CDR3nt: TGTGCCAGCAGTCTCCTGGGGGGTGGCTACACCTTC

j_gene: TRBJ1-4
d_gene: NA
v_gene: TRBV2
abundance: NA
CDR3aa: CASSYATNEKLFF
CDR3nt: TGTGCCAGCAGCTACGCAACTAATGAAAAACTGTTTTTT

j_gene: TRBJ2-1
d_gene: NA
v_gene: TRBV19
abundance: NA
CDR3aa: CASSIGQTLYNEQFF
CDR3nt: TGTGCCAGTAGTATTGGGCAGACACTCTACAATGAGCAGTTCTTC

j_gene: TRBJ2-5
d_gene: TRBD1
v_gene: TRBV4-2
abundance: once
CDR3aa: CASSQTAWTGKETQYF
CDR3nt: TGTGCCAGCAGCCAGACGGCATGGACAGGGAAGGAGACCCAGTACTTC

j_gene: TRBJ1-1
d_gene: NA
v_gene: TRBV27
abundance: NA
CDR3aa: CASRNPFGVNTEAFF
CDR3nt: TGTGCCAGCAGAAACCCCTTCGGGGTGAACACTGAAGCTTTCTTT

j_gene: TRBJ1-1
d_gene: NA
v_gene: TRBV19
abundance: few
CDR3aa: CASSMGDKAFF
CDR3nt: TGTGCCAGTAGTATGGGGGACAAAGCTTTCTTT

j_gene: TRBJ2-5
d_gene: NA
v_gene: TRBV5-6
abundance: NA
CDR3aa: CASSGTFQETQYF
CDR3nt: TGTGCCAGCAGCGGGACTTTTCAGGAGACCCAGTACTTC

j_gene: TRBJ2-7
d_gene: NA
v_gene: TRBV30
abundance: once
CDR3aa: CAWSVTRGGYEQYF
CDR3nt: TGTGCCTGGAGTGTAACCAGAGGGGGCTACGAGCAGTACTTC

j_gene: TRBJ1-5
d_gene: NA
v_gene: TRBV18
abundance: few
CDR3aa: CASSREDSRNQPQHF
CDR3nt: TGTGCCAGCTCGCGAGAAGACAGTCGCAATCAGCCCCAGCATTTT

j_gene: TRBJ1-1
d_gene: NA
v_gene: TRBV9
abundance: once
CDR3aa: CASSEGGGTEAFF
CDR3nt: TGTGCCAGCAGCGAAGGAGGTGGCACTGAAGCTTTCTTT

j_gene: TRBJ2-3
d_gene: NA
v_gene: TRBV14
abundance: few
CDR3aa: CASSQDRSGDTQYF
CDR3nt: TGTGCCAGCAGCCAAGATCGGTCCGGAGATACGCAGTATTTT

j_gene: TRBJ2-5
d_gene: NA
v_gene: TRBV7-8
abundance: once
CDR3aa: CASSLDRPGKYF
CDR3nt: TGTGCCAGCAGCTTAGATCGGCCAGGGAAGTACTTC

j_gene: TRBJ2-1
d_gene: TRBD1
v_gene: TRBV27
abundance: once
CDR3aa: CASRPGQGANNEQFF
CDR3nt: TGTGCCAGCAGGCCCGGACAGGGGGCTAACAATGAGCAGTTCTTC

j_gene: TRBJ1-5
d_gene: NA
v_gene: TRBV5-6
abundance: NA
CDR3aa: CASSLGTVNQPQHF
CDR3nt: TGTGCCAGCAGCTTGGGGACAGTAAATCAGCCCCAGCATTTT

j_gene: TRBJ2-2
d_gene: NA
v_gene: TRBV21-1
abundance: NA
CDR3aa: CASSRRNPTGDRTGELFF
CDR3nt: TGTGCCAGCAGCAGGCGAAATCCGACAGGGGACCGCACCGGGGAGCTGTTTTTT

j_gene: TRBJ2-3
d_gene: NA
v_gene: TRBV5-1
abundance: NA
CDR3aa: CASSLGDTPGDTQYF
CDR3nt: TGCGCCAGCAGCTTGGGAGACACTCCAGGGGATACGCAGTATTTT